This T cell receptor (beta chain) was profiled in a study of blood T cell repertoires in COVID-19. Study information: Acute-phase and convalescent COVID-19 samples originated in the United States, Italy and Spain.

This CDR3 region has 16 residues. Trimming pared 1 base from V and 0 bases from J, leaving 10 bases between. CDR1 and CDR2 from the germline V gene are PRHDT and FYEKMQ (reference sequence). Per the authors' pipeline: Reference gene primer amplification gave nucleated cell count estimates. TCRdb's table, derived via immunoSEQ multiplex PCR, lists solely in-frame clones and lacks some. Clone size and V and J calls were adopted from that table, with D and trimming inferred from the DNA. The data contain some 250,000 clones, approximately 86% of them seen just once; the ten biggest clones take up approximately 2%.

The chain recombines TRBV13 with TRBJ2-4; D not resolved. The TCR sequence derives from a man in his thirties or forties with active or convalescent COVID-19. The specimen was peripheral blood. CDR3 sequence reads: CASSLATQIAKNIQYF. CDR3 DNA: TGTGCCAGCAGCTTAGCCACACAGATAGCCAAAAACATTCAGTACTTC.